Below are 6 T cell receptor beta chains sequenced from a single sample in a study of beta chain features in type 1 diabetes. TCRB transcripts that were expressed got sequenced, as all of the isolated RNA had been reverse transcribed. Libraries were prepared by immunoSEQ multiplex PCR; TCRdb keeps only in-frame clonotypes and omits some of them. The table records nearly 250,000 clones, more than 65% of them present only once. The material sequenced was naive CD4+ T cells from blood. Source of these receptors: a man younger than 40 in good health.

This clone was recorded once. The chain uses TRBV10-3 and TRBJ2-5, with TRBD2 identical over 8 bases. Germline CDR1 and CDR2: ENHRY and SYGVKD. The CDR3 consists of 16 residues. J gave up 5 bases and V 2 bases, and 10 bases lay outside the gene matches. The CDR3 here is CAISERSGGMRETQYF. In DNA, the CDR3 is TGTGCCATCAGTGAGAGGAGCGGGGGAATGAGGGAGACCCAGTACTTC.

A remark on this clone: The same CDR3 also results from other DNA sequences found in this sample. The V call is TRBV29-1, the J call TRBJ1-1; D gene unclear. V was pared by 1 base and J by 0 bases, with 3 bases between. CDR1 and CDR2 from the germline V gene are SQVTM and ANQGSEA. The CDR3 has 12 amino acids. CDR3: CSVEGMNTEAFF. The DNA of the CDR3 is TGCAGCGTTGAAGGGATGAACACTGAAGCTTTCTTT.

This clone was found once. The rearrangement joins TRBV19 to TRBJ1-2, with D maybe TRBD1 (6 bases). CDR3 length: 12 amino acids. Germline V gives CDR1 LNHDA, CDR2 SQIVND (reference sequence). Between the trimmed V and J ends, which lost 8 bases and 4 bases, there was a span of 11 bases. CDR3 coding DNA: TGTGCCAGTGCCACAGGGATCTATGGCTACACCTTC. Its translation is CASATGIYGYTF.

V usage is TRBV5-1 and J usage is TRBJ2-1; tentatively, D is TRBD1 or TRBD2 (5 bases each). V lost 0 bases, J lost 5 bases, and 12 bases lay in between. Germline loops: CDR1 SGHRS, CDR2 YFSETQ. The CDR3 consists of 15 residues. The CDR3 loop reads CASSLEAGRNNEQFF. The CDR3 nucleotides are TGCGCCAGCAGCTTGGAGGCAGGGAGAAACAATGAGCAGTTCTTC.

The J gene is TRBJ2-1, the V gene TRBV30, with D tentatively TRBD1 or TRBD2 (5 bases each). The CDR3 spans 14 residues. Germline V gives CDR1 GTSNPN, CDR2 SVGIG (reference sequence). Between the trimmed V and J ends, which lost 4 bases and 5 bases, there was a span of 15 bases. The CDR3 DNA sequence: TGTGCCTGGACCCTTACGGGGCGGGACAATGAGCAGTTCTTC. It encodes CAWTLTGRDNEQFF.

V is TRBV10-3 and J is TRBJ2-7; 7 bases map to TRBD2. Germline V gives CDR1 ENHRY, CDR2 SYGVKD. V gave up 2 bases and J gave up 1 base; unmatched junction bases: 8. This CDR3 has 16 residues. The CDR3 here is CAISERSSSGSYEQYF. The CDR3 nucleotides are TGTGCCATCAGTGAGAGATCCTCTAGCGGATCCTACGAGCAGTACTTC.